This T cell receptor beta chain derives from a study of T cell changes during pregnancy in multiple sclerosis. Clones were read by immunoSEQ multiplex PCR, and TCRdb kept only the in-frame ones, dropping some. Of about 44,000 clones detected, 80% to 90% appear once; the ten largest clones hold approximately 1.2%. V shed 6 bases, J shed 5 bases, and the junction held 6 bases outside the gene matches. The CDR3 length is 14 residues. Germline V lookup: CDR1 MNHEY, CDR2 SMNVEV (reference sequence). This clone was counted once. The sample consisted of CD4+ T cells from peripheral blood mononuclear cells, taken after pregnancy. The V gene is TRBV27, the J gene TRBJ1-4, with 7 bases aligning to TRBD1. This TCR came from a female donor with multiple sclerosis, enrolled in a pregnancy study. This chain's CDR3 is CASRPGQQNEKLFF. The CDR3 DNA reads TGTGCCAGCAGACCGGGACAGCAAAATGAAAAACTGTTTTTT.